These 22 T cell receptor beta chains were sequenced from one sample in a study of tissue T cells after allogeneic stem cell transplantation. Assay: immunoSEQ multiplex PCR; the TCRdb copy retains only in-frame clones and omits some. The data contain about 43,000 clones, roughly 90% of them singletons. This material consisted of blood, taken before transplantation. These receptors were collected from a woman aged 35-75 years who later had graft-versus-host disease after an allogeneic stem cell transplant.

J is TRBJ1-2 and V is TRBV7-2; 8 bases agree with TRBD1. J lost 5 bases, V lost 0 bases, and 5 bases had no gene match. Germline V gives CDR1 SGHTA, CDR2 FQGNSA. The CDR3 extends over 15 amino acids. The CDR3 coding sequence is TGTGCCAGCAGCTTAGCTCAGGGGGCATTTTATGGCTACACCTTC. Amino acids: CASSLAQGAFYGYTF.

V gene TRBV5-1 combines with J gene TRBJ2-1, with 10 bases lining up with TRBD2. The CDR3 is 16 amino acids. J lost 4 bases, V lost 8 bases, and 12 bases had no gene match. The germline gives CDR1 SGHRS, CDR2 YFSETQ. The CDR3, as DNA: TGCGCCAGTAAAATTTCCGGGACTAGCGCGTACAATGAGCAGTTCTTC. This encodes CASKISGTSAYNEQFF. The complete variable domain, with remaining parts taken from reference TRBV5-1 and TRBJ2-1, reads KAGVTQTPRYLIKTRGQQVTLSCSPISGHRSVSWYQQTPGQGLQFLFEYFSETQRNKGNFPGRFSGRQFSNSRSEMNVSTLELGDSALYLCASKISGTSAYNEQFFGPGTRLTVL.

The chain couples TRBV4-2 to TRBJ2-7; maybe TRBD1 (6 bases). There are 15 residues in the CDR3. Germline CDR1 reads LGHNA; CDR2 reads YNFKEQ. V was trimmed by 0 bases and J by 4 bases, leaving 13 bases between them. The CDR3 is CASSQDPQGSYEQYF. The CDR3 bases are TGTGCCAGCAGCCAAGATCCTCAGGGGAGTTACGAGCAGTACTTC.

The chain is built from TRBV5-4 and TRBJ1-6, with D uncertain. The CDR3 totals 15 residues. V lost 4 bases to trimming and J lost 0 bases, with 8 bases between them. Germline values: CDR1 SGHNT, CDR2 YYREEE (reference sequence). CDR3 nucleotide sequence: TGTGCCAGCAGCACTGGTGGCTCCTATAATTCACCCCTCCACTTT. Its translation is CASSTGGSYNSPLHF.

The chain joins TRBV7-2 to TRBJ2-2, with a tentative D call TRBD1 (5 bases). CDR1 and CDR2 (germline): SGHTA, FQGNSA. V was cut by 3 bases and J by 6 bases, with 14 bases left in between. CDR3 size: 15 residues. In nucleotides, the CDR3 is TGTGCCAGCAGCTTTGGGGTTTTAGGGGCCGGGGAGCTGTTTTTT. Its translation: CASSFGVLGAGELFF.

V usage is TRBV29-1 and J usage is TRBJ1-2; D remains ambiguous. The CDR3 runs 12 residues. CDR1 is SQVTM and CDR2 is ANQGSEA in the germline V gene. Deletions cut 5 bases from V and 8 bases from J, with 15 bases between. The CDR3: CSVTDGGVGYTF. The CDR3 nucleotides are TGCAGCGTTACCGACGGCGGCGTAGGCTACACCTTC. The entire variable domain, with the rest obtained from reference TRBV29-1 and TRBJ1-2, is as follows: SAVISQKPSRDICQRGTSLTIQCQVDSQVTMMFWYRQQPGQSLTLIATANQGSEATYESGFVIDKFPISRPNLTFSTLTVSNMSPEDSSIYLCSVTDGGVGYTFGSGTRLTVV.

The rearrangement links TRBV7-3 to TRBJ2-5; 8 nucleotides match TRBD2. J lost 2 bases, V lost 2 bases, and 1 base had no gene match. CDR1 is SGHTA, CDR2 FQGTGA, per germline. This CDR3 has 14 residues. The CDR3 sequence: CASSLGTSQETQYF. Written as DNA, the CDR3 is TGTGCCAGCAGCTTAGGGACTAGTCAAGAGACCCAGTACTTC.

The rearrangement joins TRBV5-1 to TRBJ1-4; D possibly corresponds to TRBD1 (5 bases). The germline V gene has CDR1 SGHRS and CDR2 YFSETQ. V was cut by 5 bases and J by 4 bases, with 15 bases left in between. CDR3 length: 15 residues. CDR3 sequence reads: CASSNGGALNEKLFF. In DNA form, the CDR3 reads TGCGCCAGCAGTAACGGAGGGGCACTTAATGAAAAACTGTTTTTT.

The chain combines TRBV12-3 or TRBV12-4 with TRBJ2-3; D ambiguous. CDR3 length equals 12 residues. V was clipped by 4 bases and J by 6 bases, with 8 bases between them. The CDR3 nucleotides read TGTGCCAGCAGTTCCCCCCCCGATACGCAGTATTTT. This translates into CASSSPPDTQYF.

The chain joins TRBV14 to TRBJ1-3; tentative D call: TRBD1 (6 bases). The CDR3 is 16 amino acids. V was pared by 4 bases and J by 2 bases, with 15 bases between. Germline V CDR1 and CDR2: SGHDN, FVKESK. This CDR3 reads CASSPLGASTGNTIYF. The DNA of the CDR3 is TGTGCCAGCAGCCCCCTGGGGGCGAGTACTGGAAACACCATATATTTT.

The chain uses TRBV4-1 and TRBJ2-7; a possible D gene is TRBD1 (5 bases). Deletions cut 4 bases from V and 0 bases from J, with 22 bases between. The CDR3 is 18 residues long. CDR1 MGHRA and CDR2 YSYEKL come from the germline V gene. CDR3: CASSRGPQDRKSSYEQYF. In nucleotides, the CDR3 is TGCGCCAGCAGCCGCGGACCCCAAGACAGAAAGAGCTCCTACGAGCAGTACTTC.

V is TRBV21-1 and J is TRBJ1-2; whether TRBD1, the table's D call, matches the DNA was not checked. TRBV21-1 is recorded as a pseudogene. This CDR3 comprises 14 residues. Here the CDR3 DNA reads TGTGCCAGCAGCAAAGGGGCAGGGGGCTATGGCTACACCTTC. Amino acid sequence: CASSKGAGGYGYTF.

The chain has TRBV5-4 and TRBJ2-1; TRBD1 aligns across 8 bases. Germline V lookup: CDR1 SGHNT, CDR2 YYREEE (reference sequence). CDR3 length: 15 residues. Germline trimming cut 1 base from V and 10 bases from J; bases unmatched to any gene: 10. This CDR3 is CASSLRAGGYGEQFF. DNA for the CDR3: TGTGCCAGCAGCTTGCGGGCAGGGGGCTACGGAGAGCAGTTCTTC.

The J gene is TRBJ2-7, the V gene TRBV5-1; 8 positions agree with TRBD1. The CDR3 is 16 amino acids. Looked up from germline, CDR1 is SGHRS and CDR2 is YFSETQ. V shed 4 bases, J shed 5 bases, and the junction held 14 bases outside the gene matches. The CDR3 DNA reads TGCGCCAGCAGCGCAATGACAGGGGTGGGCATCGACGAGCAGTACTTC. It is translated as CASSAMTGVGIDEQYF. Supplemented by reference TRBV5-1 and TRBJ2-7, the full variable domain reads KAGVTQTPRYLIKTRGQQVTLSCSPISGHRSVSWYQQTPGQGLQFLFEYFSETQRNKGNFPGRFSGRQFSNSRSEMNVSTLELGDSALYLCASSAMTGVGIDEQYFGPGTRLTVT.

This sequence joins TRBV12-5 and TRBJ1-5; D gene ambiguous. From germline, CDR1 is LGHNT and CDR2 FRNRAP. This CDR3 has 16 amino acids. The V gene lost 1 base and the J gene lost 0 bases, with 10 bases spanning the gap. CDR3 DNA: TGTGCTAGTGGTTTGGAGCCCGGCGGTAGCAATCAGCCCCAGCATTTT. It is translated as CASGLEPGGSNQPQHF.

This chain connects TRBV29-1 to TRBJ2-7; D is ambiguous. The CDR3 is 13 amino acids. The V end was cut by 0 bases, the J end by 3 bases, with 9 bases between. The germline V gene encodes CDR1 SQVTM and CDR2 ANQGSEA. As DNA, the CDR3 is TGCAGCGTTGAAGATGGTAATAGCTACGAGCAGTACTTC. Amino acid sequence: CSVEDGNSYEQYF.

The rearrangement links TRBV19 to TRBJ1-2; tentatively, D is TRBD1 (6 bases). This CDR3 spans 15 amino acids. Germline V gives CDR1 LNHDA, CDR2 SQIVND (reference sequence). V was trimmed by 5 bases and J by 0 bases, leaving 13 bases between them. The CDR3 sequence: CASSSVRTANYGYTF. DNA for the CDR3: TGTGCCAGTAGTTCCGTCCGGACAGCTAACTATGGCTACACCTTC.

The CDR3 loop reads CASSSRTERWSRGTQYF. The CDR3 region has the DNA TGTGCCAGCAGTTCGAGGACAGAAAGGTGGTCAAGGGGTACGCAGTATTTT. The chain joins TRBV6-2 or TRBV6-3 to TRBJ2-3, with TRBD1 as a possible D gene (6 bases). Germline CDR1 MNHEY, CDR2 SVGEGT. The CDR3 has 17 residues. Trimming took off 4 bases at V and 8 bases at J, with 25 bases between the two ends.

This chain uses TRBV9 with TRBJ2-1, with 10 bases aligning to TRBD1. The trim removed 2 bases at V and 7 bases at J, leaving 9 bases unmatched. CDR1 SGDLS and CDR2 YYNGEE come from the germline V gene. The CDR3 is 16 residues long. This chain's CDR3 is CASSVSGTGATNEQFF. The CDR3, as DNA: TGTGCCAGCAGCGTTTCCGGGACAGGGGCGACAAATGAGCAGTTCTTC.

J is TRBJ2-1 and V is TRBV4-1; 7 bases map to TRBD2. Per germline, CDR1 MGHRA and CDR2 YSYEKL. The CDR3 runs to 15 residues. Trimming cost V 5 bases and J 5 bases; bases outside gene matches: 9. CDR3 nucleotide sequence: TGCGCCAGCAGCGGGAGACTAGCACTTGACAATGAGCAGTTCTTC. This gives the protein CASSGRLALDNEQFF.

The CDR3 region is CASTYLPSREQYF. In DNA, the CDR3 is TGTGCCAGCACCTACCTCCCTTCGCGGGAGCAGTACTTC. The rearrangement joins TRBV2 to TRBJ2-7; no firm D call. The V and J ends lost 7 bases and 7 bases respectively, with 17 bases between them. The V gene's germline CDR1 is SNHLY and CDR2 FYNNEI. The CDR3 runs 13 residues.

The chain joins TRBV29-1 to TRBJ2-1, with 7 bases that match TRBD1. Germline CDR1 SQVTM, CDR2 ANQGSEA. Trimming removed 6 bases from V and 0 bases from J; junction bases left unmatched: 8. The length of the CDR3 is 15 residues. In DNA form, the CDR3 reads TGCAGCGTACCGACAGGGACAAACTCCTACAATGAGCAGTTCTTC. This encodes CSVPTGTNSYNEQFF.